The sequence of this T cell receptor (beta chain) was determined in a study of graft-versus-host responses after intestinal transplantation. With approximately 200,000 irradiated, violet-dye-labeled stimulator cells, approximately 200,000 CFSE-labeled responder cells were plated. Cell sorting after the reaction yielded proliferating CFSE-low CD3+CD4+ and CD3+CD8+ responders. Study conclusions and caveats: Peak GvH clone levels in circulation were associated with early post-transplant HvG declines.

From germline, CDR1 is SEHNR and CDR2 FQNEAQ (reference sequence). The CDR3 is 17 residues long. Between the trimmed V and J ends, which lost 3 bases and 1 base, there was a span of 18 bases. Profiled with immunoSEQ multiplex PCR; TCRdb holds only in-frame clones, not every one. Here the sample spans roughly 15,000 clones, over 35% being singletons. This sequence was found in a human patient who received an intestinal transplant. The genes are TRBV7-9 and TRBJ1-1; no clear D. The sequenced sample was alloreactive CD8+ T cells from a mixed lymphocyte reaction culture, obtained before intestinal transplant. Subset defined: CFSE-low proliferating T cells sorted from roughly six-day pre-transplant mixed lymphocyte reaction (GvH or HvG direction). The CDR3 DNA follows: TGTGCCAGCAGCTTTGGAACACGGGTTATTCCGAACACTGAAGCTTTCTTT. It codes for CASSFGTRVIPNTEAFF.